The 31 T cell receptor beta chains below were found in one sample sequenced in a study of blood T cell repertoires in COVID-19 (dated by TCRdb to about 2020). Library preparation employed the immunoSEQ multiplex PCR assay. What TCRdb holds here is the immuneACCESS table cut down to in-frame rearrangements. Part of the clones is not present; checked against another copy, under half of the missing clones reflect an unresolved V gene, and the others are unexplained. Here the sample has under 20,000 clones; approximately 80% occur a single time. The ten largest clonotypes hold around a fifth of the sample. Source material: peripheral blood. All receptors derive from a man older than 75 with active COVID-19.

The gene calls are TRBV27 and TRBJ2-3; 7 positions agree with TRBD2. The CDR3 is 18 residues long. The trim removed 4 bases at V and 8 bases at J, leaving 21 bases unmatched. CDR1 and CDR2 from the germline V gene are MNHEY and SMNVEV (reference sequence). CDR3 nucleotide sequence: TGTGCCAGCAGTTACCGCGGGGGTCGCGGCATAGCAGTACGTACGCAGTATTTT. Translated: CASSYRGGRGIAVRTQYF.

The rearrangement links TRBV5-1 to TRBJ2-1; 8 bases agree with TRBD1. The CDR3 has 15 amino acids. V was clipped by 4 bases and J by 4 bases; unmatched bases: 7. Germline CDR1 and CDR2: SGHRS and YFSETQ. CDR3 DNA: TGCGCCAGCAGCCGGGGACAGGAGGAGTACAATGAGCAGTTCTTC. Translated, it gives CASSRGQEEYNEQFF.

V is TRBV29-1 and J is TRBJ2-1, with TRBD2 matching 9 bases. The V segment lost 4 bases and the J segment 10 bases; nucleotides outside the gene matches: 8. The germline CDR1 and CDR2 sequences are SQVTM and ANQGSEA. The CDR3 covers 13 residues. CDR3: CSVGTLAGREQFF. CDR3 coding DNA: TGCAGCGTTGGGACTCTAGCGGGACGGGAGCAGTTCTTC.

The chain carries TRBV5-1 and TRBJ2-7; 7 nucleotides align to TRBD1. The CDR3 length is 14 residues. Germline V gene data show CDR1 as SGHRS and CDR2 as YFSETQ. Germline trimming cut 4 bases from V and 11 bases from J; bases unmatched to any gene: 15. CDR3 amino acids: CASSQPTGPRKEYF. CDR3 DNA: TGCGCCAGCAGCCAACCGACAGGGCCCCGTAAAGAGTACTTC.

This clone was found a few times. This rearrangement joins TRBV19 to TRBJ1-1, with a possible D match to TRBD1 (5 bases). The CDR3 consists of 14 residues. V was shortened by 4 bases and J by 1 base, with 10 bases between the two germline ends. Germline CDR1 reads LNHDA; CDR2 reads SQIVND (reference sequence). CDR3 region: CASSRRDRNTEAFF. In DNA form, the CDR3 reads TGTGCCAGTAGTAGACGAGACAGGAACACTGAAGCTTTCTTT.

V gene TRBV5-6 combines with J gene TRBJ1-1; no reliable D call. Germline V gene sequence: CDR1 SGHDT, CDR2 YYEEEE. The V end was cut by 3 bases, the J end by 7 bases, with 13 bases between. CDR3 length equals 13 residues. The CDR3 sequence is CASSSLDTSEAFF. The CDR3 DNA is TGTGCCAGCAGCTCACTCGACACCAGTGAAGCTTTCTTT.

The V and J genes are TRBV28 and TRBJ1-6; no definite D call. This CDR3 has 15 residues. The germline CDR1 and CDR2 sequences are MDHEN and SYDVKM. With 9 bases removed from V and 0 bases from J, the gap between germline ends came to 12 bases. The CDR3: CASMSSSSYNSPLHF. CDR3 DNA sequence: TGTGCCAGTATGTCCTCGAGCTCCTATAATTCACCCCTCCACTTT.

The chain links TRBV5-1 to TRBJ2-7; TRBD2 might be the D (6 bases). The CDR3 sequence is 16 residues long. CDR1 is SGHRS, CDR2 YFSETQ, per germline. Trimming shortened V by 1 base and J by 2 bases, and 16 bases separated the two germline ends. The CDR3 DNA is TGCGCCAGCAGCTTGAATCTTGCGGGGCTAACCTACGAGCAGTACTTC. This sequence encodes CASSLNLAGLTYEQYF.

This clone occurred a few times. The chain couples TRBV7-2 to TRBJ2-7, with D possibly TRBD2 on 5 matching bases. V was cut by 1 base and J by 6 bases, with 10 bases left in between. The CDR3 is made up of 13 amino acids. The V gene's germline CDR1 is SGHTA and CDR2 FQGNSA. In DNA, the CDR3 is TGTGCCAGCAGCTTAGGCGGGCGGGCCGAGCAGTACTTC. This codes for CASSLGGRAEQYF.

This clone was recorded a few times. The chain is built from TRBV7-9 and TRBJ2-5; 8 bases align to TRBD2. The germline V gene has CDR1 SEHNR and CDR2 FQNEAQ (reference sequence). The CDR3 totals 13 residues. V trimming: 7 bases; J trimming: 3 bases; junction bases outside the gene matches: 4. The CDR3 region is CASIRAGEETQYF. For the CDR3, the DNA is TGTGCCAGCATCCGAGCGGGAGAAGAGACCCAGTACTTC.

This chain connects TRBV18 to TRBJ2-1, with TRBD2 matching over 7 bases. The CDR3 spans 17 residues. Germline CDR1 is KGHSH and CDR2 is LQKENI. After removal of 0 bases from V and 7 bases from J, the junction contained 12 bases not matched to a gene. CDR3 amino acids: CASSPPGGTLAINEQFF. CDR3 nucleotide sequence: TGTGCCAGCTCACCACCGGGGGGGACCCTCGCAATAAATGAGCAGTTCTTC. Using reference TRBV18 and TRBJ2-1 for the parts outside the CDR3, the full variable domain is NAGVMQNPRHLVRRRGQEARLRCSPMKGHSHVYWYRQLPEEGLKFMVYLQKENIIDESGMPKERFSAEFPKEGPSILRIQQVVRGDSAAYFCASSPPGGTLAINEQFFGPGTRLTVL.

The V call is TRBV3-1 (or the pseudogene TRBV3-2), the J call TRBJ2-1; 12 positions match TRBD2. The CDR3 consists of 19 residues. V shed 4 bases and J 3 bases; nucleotides not matched to a gene: 13. CDR1 LGHDT and CDR2 YNNKEL come from the germline V gene (reference sequence). CDR3 in DNA: TGTGCCAGCAGCCTCCTACCCCGGGCTAGCGGGAGGGTCTACAATGAGCAGTTCTTC. This gives the protein CASSLLPRASGRVYNEQFF.

This clone was observed a handful of times. The junction differs from germline at one of its ends, possibly a read error. This sequence joins TRBV28 and TRBJ2-7, with TRBD1 matching over 7 bases. CDR3 length equals 14 residues. The germline gives CDR1 MDHEN, CDR2 SYDVKM. CDR3 coding DNA: TGTGCCAGCAGTGACGACAGGGTCTCCGACGAGCAGTACTTC. Amino acid sequence: CASSDDRVSDEQYF.

The genes are TRBV10-2 and TRBJ1-1; D gene unclear. V lost 2 bases and J lost 4, with 5 bases in between. CDR3 length: 12 residues. Germline values: CDR1 WSHSY, CDR2 SAAADI. CDR3 bases: TGCGCCAGCAGTGAGACGGTCACTGAAGCTTTCTTT. It codes for CASSETVTEAFF.

The chain links TRBV3-1 (or the pseudogene TRBV3-2) to TRBJ2-3; 12 nucleotides line up with TRBD2. With V trimmed by 8 bases and J by 5 bases, 2 bases remained unmatched. CDR1 and CDR2 from the germline V gene are LGHDT and YNNKEL (reference sequence). The CDR3 is 13 residues long. Written as DNA, the CDR3 is TGTGCCAGCCGGACTAGCGGGATAGATACGCAGTATTTT. Residues: CASRTSGIDTQYF.

The chain couples TRBV6-5 to TRBJ2-7, with no clear D. Germline CDR1 is MNHEY and CDR2 is SVGAGI. With 5 bases removed from V and 5 bases from J, the gap between germline ends came to 7 bases. This CDR3 is 11 amino acids long. CDR3 protein: CASSLEDEQYF. CDR3 in DNA: TGTGCCAGCAGTCTAGAGGACGAGCAGTACTTC.

This chain connects TRBV6-1 to TRBJ1-3; the D is unclear. The CDR3 extends over 14 amino acids. V was shortened by 1 base and J by 1 base, with 5 bases between the two germline ends. In germline, CDR1 is MNHNS, CDR2 SASEGT. The CDR3 DNA sequence: TGTGCCAGCAGTGAAGGTGTATCTGGAAACACCATATATTTT. Residues: CASSEGVSGNTIYF.

This chain links TRBV11-2 with TRBJ2-3; possibly TRBD1 for D (6 bases). V was cut by 6 bases and J by 14 bases, with 18 bases left in between. Germline values: CDR1 SGHAT, CDR2 FQNNGV. The CDR3 has 12 amino acids. For the CDR3, the DNA is TGTGCCAGCAGTCCAGCCGGGACACCCCGGTATTTT. The encoded protein is CASSPAGTPRYF.

The rearrangement uses TRBV7-2 and TRBJ2-7, with 10 bases that match TRBD2. Germline trimming cut 4 bases from V and 2 bases from J; bases unmatched to any gene: 8. CDR3 length: 16 amino acids. Germline V CDR1 and CDR2: SGHTA, FQGNSA. CDR3 in DNA: TGTGCCAGCAGCTCCAGTGGAGCGGGAGGGCCCTACGAGCAGTACTTC. Its protein product is CASSSSGAGGPYEQYF.

The chain uses TRBV28 and TRBJ2-5; D possibly corresponds to TRBD2 (5 bases). V was clipped by 5 bases and J by 4 bases, with 23 bases between them. The CDR3 runs 17 residues. Germline assignment: CDR1 MDHEN and CDR2 SYDVKM. CDR3 nucleotide sequence: TGTGCCAGCAGTGCCTATCCGACTGGACCGGGGAGAGAGACCCAGTACTTC. It is translated as CASSAYPTGPGRETQYF.

The chain has TRBV9 and TRBJ2-3, with no clear D. Germline-derived CDR1 and CDR2 are SGDLS and YYNGEE. Trimming stripped 1 base from V and 2 bases from J, with 11 bases between. The CDR3 has 15 residues. The CDR3 DNA reads as TGTGCCAGCAGCGTAACCCCCTCCTACACAGATACGCAGTATTTT. This codes for CASSVTPSYTDTQYF.

CDR3 region: CASTLTGPTEAFF. The CDR3 region has the DNA TGTGCCAGCACTTTGACAGGGCCGACTGAAGCTTTCTTT. The chain joins TRBV2 to TRBJ1-1, with 7 bases that match TRBD1. This CDR3 is 13 amino acids long. The ends lost 7 bases at V and 5 bases at J; junction bases unmatched: 7. CDR1 SNHLY and CDR2 FYNNEI come from the germline V gene. Drawing the rest from reference TRBV2 and TRBJ1-1, the complete variable domain is EPEVTQTPSHQVTQMGQEVILRCVPISNHLYFYWYRQILGQKVEFLVSFYNNEISEKSEIFDDQFSVERPDGSNFTLKIRSTKLEDSAMYFCASTLTGPTEAFFGQGTRLTVV.

The chain links TRBV2 to TRBJ2-3; 7 bases agree with TRBD2. The junction had 3 bases not matched to a gene; V was cut back by 7 bases and J by 2 bases. The CDR3 loop spans 13 amino acids. The V gene's germline CDR1 is SNHLY and CDR2 FYNNEI. The CDR3 bases are TGTGCCAGCACCCGGGACTACACAGATACGCAGTATTTT. It yields the protein CASTRDYTDTQYF.

This chain uses TRBV3-1 (or the pseudogene TRBV3-2) with TRBJ2-5; no reliable D call. The CDR3 covers 15 residues. V was shortened by 2 bases and J by 2 bases, with 12 bases between the two germline ends. Germline CDR1 and CDR2: LGHDT and YNNKEL (reference sequence). The CDR3, as DNA: TGTGCCAGCAGCCAAAGAGGCACGCCTCAAGAGACCCAGTACTTC. This gives the protein CASSQRGTPQETQYF.

The chain carries TRBV5-6 and TRBJ2-3; a weak D match, TRBD1 (6 bases). V was trimmed by 4 bases and J by 1 base, leaving 16 bases between them. There are 16 residues in the CDR3. Germline lookup yields CDR1 SGHDT and CDR2 YYEEEE. CDR3 coding DNA: TGTGCCAGCAGCCTTACCGGGACATGGGGCACAGATACGCAGTATTTT. This encodes CASSLTGTWGTDTQYF.

The chain employs TRBV27 and TRBJ2-1; 11 nucleotides agree with TRBD2. Germline trimming cut 5 bases from V and 9 bases from J; bases unmatched to any gene: 6. The CDR3 length is 14 residues. In germline, CDR1 is MNHEY, CDR2 SMNVEV (reference sequence). CDR3 nucleotides: TGTGCCAGCAGTGGCACTAGCGGGAGATCTGAGCAGTTCTTC. This gives the protein CASSGTSGRSEQFF.

The V gene is TRBV19, the J gene TRBJ2-5; tentatively, D is TRBD2 (5 bases). Germline-derived CDR1 and CDR2 are LNHDA and SQIVND (reference sequence). The CDR3 contains 13 residues. Trimming took off 10 bases at V and 2 bases at J, with 14 bases between the two ends. For the CDR3, the DNA is TGTGCCACCAGTCGGACTCCACAAGAGACCCAGTACTTC. Protein product: CATSRTPQETQYF.

The chain is built from TRBV5-4 and TRBJ2-1; D gene ambiguous. Germline V gives CDR1 SGHNT, CDR2 YYREEE (reference sequence). V dropped 4 bases and J dropped 1 base, with 12 bases sitting between them. The CDR3 loop spans 15 amino acids. The DNA for the CDR3 is TGTGCCAGCAGCCTTCAGGCAGGATCCTACAATGAGCAGTTCTTC. Translation gives CASSLQAGSYNEQFF.

This rearrangement joins TRBV18 to TRBJ1-1, with D unresolved. The CDR3 has 14 residues. Germline V gene data show CDR1 as KGHSH and CDR2 as LQKENI. V was cut by 3 bases and J by 4 bases, with 12 bases left in between. CDR3 nucleotides: TGTGCCAGCTCACCTACAGAACCTGGCACTGAAGCTTTCTTT. It specifies CASSPTEPGTEAFF.

The chain recombines TRBV18 with TRBJ1-2, with D possibly matching TRBD1 (5 bases). Germline CDR1 and CDR2: KGHSH and LQKENI. This CDR3 has 13 residues. Trimming removed 4 bases from V and 7 bases from J, with 13 bases in between. The CDR3 protein is CASSHGDRPGYTF. CDR3 DNA: TGTGCCAGCTCACATGGCGACAGACCTGGCTACACCTTC.

By frequency in the sample, this clone is medium-sized (0.01 to 0.1%). For the CDR3, the DNA is TGCGCCAGCAGGCCCGGGACAGGGTCCAACGAGCAGTACTTC. As protein: CASRPGTGSNEQYF. The chain has TRBV10-1 and TRBJ2-7, with TRBD1 matching 9 bases. The V gene's germline CDR1 is WNHNN and CDR2 SYGVQD (reference sequence). The ends lost 6 bases at V and 5 bases at J; junction bases unmatched: 8. The CDR3 has 14 amino acids.